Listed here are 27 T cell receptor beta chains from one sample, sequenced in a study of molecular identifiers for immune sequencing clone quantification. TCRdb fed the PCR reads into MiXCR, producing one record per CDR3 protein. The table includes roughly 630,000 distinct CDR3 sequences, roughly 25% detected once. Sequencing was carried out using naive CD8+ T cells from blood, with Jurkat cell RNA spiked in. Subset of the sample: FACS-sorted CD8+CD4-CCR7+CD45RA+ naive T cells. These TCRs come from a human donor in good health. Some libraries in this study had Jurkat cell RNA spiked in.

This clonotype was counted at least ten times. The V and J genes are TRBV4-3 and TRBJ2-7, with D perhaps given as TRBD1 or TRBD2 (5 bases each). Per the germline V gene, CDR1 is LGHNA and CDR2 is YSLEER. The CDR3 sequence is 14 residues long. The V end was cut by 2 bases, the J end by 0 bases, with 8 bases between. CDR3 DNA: TGCGCCAGCAGCCAAAGGGACCGCTCCTACGAGCAGTACTTC. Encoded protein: CASSQRDRSYEQYF.

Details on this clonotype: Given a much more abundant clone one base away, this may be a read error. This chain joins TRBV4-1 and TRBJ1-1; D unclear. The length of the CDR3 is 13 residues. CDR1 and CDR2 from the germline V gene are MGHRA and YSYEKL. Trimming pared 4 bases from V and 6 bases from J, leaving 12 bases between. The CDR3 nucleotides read TGCGCCAGCAGCCGATTGGTAGACGCTGAAGCTTTCTTT. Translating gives CASSRLVDAEAFF.

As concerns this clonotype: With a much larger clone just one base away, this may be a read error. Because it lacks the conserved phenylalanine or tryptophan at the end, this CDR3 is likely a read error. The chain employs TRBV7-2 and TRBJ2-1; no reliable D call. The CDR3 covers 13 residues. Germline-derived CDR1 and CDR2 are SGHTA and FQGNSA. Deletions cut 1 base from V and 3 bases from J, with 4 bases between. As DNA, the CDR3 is TGTGCCAGCAGCTTAGGACACTACAATGAGCAGTTCCTC. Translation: CASSLGHYNEQFL.

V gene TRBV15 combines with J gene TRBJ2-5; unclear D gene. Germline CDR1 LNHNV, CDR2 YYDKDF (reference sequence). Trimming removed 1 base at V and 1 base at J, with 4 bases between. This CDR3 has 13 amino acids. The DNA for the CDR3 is TGTGCCACCAGCAGAGTTTTCCAAGAGACCCAGTACTTC. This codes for CATSRVFQETQYF.

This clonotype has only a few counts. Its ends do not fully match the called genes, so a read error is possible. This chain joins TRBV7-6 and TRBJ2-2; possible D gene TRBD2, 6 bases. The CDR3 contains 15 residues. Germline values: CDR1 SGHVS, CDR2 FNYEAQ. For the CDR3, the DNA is TGTGCCATCAATTTTAGGCTAGCGAACACCGAGGAGCTGTTTTTT. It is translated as CAINFRLANTEELFF.

CDR3 DNA sequence: TGTGCCAGCAGTTTATACGGGAGCGTAGGCTACGAGCAGTACTTC. Protein sequence: CASSLYGSVGYEQYF. The chain has TRBV27 and TRBJ2-7, with a possible D match to TRBD2 (6 bases). The germline V gene encodes CDR1 MNHEY and CDR2 SMNVEV (reference sequence). CDR3 length equals 15 residues. V was clipped by 1 base and J by 3 bases, with 13 bases between them.

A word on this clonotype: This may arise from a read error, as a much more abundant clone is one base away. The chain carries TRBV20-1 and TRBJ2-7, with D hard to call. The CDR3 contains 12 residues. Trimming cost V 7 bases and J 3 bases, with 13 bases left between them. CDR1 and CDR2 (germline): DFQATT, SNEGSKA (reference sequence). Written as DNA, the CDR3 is TGCAGTGTTATTAGTACTTACTACGAGCAGTACTTC. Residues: CSVISTYYEQYF.

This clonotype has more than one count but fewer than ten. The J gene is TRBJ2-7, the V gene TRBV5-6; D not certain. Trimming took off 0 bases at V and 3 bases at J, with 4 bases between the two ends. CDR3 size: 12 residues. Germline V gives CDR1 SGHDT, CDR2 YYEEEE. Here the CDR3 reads CASSLAFYEQYF. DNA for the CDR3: TGTGCCAGCAGCTTGGCCTTCTACGAGCAGTACTTC.

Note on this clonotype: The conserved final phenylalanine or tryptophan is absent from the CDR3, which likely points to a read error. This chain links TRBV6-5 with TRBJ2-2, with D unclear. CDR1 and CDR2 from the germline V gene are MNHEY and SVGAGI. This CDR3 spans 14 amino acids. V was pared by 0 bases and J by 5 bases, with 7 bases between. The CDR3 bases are TGTGCCAGCAGTTACTCGACCGGGACCGGGGAGCTGTTTTTA. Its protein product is CASSYSTGTGELFL.

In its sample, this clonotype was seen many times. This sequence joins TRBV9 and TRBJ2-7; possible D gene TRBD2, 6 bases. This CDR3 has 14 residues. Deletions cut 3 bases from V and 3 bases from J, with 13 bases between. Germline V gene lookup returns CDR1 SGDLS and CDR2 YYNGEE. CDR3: CASSAGGPSYEQYF. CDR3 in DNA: TGTGCCAGCAGCGCCGGGGGACCGAGCTACGAGCAGTACTTC.

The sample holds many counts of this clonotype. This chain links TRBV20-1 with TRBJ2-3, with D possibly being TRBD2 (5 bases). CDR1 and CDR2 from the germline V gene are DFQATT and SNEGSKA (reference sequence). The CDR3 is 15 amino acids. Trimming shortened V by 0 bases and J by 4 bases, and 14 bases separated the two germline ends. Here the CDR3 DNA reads TGCAGTGCTAGAGATCCGAGGGAGTCATCAGATACGCAGTATTTT. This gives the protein CSARDPRESSDTQYF.

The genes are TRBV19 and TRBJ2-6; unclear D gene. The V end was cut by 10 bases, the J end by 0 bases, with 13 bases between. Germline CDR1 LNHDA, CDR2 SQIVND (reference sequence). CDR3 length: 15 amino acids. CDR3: CATKVGVSGANVLTF. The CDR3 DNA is TGTGCCACTAAGGTTGGGGTCTCTGGGGCCAACGTCCTGACTTTC.

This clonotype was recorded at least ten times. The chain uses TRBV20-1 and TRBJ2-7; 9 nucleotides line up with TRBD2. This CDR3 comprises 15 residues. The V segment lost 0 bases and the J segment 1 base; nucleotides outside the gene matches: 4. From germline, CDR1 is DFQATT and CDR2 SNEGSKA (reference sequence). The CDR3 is CSARDPLAGSYEQYF. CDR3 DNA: TGCAGTGCTAGAGATCCCCTAGCGGGATCCTACGAGCAGTACTTC.

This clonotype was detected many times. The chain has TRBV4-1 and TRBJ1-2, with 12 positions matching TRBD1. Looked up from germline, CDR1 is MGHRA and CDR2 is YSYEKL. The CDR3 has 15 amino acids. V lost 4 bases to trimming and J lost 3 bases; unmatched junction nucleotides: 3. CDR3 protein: CASSPGTGGDYGYTF. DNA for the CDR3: TGCGCCAGCAGCCCCGGGACAGGGGGCGACTATGGCTACACCTTC.

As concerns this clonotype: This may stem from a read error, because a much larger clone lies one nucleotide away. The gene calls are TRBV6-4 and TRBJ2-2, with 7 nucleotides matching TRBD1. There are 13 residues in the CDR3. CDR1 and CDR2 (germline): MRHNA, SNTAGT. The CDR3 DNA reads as TGTGCCAGCGGGGACAGAGTCACCGGGGAGCTGGTTTTT. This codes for CASGDRVTGELVF.

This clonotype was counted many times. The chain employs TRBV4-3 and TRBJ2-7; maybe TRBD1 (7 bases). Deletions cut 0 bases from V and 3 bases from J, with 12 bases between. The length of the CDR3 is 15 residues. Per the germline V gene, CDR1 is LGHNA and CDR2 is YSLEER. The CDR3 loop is CASSQDFQGGYEQYF. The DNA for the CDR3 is TGCGCCAGCAGCCAAGATTTCCAGGGGGGCTACGAGCAGTACTTC.

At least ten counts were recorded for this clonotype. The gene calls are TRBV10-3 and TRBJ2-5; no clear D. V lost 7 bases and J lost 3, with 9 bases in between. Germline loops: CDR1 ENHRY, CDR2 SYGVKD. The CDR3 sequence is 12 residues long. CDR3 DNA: TGTGCCATCATAACAGAGAAAGAGACCCAGTACTTC. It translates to CAIITEKETQYF.

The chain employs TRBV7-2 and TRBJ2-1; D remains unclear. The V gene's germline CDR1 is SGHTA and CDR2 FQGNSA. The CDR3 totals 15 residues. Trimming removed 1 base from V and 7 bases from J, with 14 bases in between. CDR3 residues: CASSLVGSRLNEQFF. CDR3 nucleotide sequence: TGTGCCAGCAGCTTAGTAGGCAGTCGCTTGAATGAGCAGTTCTTC.

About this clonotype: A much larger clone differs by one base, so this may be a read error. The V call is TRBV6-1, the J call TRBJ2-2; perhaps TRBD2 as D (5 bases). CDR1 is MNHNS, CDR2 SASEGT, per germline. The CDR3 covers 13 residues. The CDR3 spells CASSESYTGELSF. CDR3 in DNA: TGTGCCAGCAGTGAGTCGTACACCGGGGAGCTGTCTTTT.

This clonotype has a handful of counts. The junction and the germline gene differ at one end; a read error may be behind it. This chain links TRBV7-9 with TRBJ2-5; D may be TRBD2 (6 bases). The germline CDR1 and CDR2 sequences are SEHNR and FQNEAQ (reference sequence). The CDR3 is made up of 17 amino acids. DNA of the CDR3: TGTGCCAGCAGCAGCGACGGGGGAGACCTTCCCCAAGAGGCCCAGTACTTC. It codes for CASSSDGGDLPQEAQYF.

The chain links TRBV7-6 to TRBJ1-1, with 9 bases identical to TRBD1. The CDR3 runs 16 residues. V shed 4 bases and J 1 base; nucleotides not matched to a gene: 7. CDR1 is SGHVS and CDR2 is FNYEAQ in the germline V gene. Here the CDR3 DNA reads TGTGCCAGCAGCTCTTATAGGACAGGGGCGAACACTGAAGCTTTCTTT. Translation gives CASSSYRTGANTEAFF. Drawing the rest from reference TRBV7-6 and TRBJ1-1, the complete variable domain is GAGVSQSPRYKVTKRGQDVALRCDPISGHVSLYWYRQALGQGPEFLTYFNYEAQQDKSGLPNDRFSAERPEGSISTLTIQRTEQRDSAMYRCASSSYRTGANTEAFFGQGTRLTVV.

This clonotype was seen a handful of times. The CDR3: CASSQVGGVLFDYGYTF. For the CDR3, the DNA is TGCGCCAGCAGCCAAGTTGGCGGGGTTTTGTTCGACTATGGCTACACCTTC. The rearrangement joins TRBV4-3 to TRBJ1-2; the D is unclear. V lost 1 base to trimming and J lost 3 bases, with 18 bases between them. This CDR3 contains 17 residues. Germline V gene sequence: CDR1 LGHNA, CDR2 YSLEER.

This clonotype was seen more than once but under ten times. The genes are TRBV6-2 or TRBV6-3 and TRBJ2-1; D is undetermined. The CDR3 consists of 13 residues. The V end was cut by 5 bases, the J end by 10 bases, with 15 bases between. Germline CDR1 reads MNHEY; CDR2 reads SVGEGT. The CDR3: CASSAAADPEQFF. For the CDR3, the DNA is TGTGCCAGCAGTGCCGCCGCGGACCCGGAGCAGTTCTTC.

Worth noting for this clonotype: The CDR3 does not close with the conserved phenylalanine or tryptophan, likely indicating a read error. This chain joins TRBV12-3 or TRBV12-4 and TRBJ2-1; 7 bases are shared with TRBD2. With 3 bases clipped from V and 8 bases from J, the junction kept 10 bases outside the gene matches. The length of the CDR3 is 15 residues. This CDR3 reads CASSFPGAGLDEQFC. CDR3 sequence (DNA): TGTGCCAGCAGTTTTCCGGGAGCGGGACTCGATGAGCAGTTCTGC.

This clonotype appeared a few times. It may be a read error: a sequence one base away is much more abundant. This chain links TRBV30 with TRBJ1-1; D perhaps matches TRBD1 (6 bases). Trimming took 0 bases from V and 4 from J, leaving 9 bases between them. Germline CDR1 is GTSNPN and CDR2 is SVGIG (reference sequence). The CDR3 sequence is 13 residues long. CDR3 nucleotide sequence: TGTGCCTGGAGTGTAGGGGGGAGCACTGAAGCTTTCTTT. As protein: CAWSVGGSTEAFF.

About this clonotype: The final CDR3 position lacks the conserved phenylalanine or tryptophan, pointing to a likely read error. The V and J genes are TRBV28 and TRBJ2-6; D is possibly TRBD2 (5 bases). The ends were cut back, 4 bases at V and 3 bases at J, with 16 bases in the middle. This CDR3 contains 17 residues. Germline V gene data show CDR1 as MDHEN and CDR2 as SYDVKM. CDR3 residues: CASSSRLTGNGANVLTY. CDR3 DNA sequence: TGTGCCAGCAGTTCTCGATTGACGGGGAATGGGGCCAACGTCCTGACTTAC.

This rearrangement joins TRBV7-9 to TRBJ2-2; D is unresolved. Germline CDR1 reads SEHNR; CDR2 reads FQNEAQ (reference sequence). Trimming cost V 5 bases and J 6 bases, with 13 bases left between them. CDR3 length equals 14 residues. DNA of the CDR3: TGTGCCAGCAGCCCCATAACATGGGCCGGGGAGCTGTTTTTT. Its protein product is CASSPITWAGELFF.